This record covers a single TCR beta chain. This sample was included in a study of T cells in tuberculosis. At the level of the study: The T cells targeted glucose monomycolate, a mycobacterial lipid, via CD1B.

The CDR3 extends over 15 amino acids. V was clipped by 0 bases and J by 9 bases, with 13 bases between them. TCRdb's copy holds only in-frame clones and misses some; the assay was immunoSEQ multiplex PCR. Counted here are 30,000 to 45,000 clones, around 92% occurring once; the ten biggest clones make up over 10%. The J gene is TRBJ1-6, the V gene TRBV5-7; weak D call: TRBD1 (6 bases). TRBV5-7 is noted as an ORF with a role that remains uncertain. The clonotype comes from a donor aged 5-35 years with latent tuberculosis or without tuberculosis infection. Some clones in this sample may be carry-over from other donors' samples. The sequenced sample was PBMCs. This CDR3 reads CASSLAVQGCSPLHF. The CDR3 nucleotides are TGTGCCAGCAGCTTGGCTGTACAGGGCTGTTCACCCCTCCACTTT.